The 28 T cell receptor beta chains presented below share a single source sample, sequenced in a study of cytomegalovirus exposure and HLA in healthy donors. PCR primers comprised 60 Vbeta and 13 Jbeta primers. Measured with immunoSEQ multiplex PCR; TCRdb has only the in-frame clones, and not every one. The sample includes over 100,000 clones, about two thirds of them seen just once. The sample consisted of PBMCs. The receptors were sampled from a man aged 50-60 years in good health and CMV-seropositive.

This clone was counted a single time. The gene calls are TRBV5-4 and TRBJ1-1, with D hard to call. Germline V gene lookup returns CDR1 SGHNT and CDR2 YYREEE (reference sequence). CDR3 length: 17 amino acids. With 6 bases removed from V and 0 bases from J, the gap between germline ends came to 21 bases. The CDR3 DNA follows: TGTGCCAGCACTCTCCACCGCGCGGGATGGGTGAACACTGAAGCTTTCTTT. Translation gives CASTLHRAGWVNTEAFF.

The chain uses TRBV29-1 and TRBJ2-5; D might be TRBD2 (7 bases). The V end was cut by 7 bases, the J end by 2 bases, with 14 bases between. Germline V lookup: CDR1 SQVTM, CDR2 ANQGSEA. This CDR3 is 13 amino acids long. DNA of the CDR3: TGCAGCGCCCAAGGGGGAGGGCAAGAGACCCAGTACTTC. Translation gives CSAQGGGQETQYF.

The V call is TRBV29-1, the J call TRBJ2-7; 7 bases align to TRBD2. Germline assignment: CDR1 SQVTM and CDR2 ANQGSEA. This CDR3 region has 14 residues. V shed 6 bases and J 2 bases; nucleotides not matched to a gene: 10. CDR3 DNA: TGCAGCGTCAAAGGGAGGGGAGGGCCCTACGAGCAGTACTTC. This sequence encodes CSVKGRGGPYEQYF.

V gene TRBV5-1 combines with J gene TRBJ2-7; 10 bases are shared with TRBD1. Germline V gene sequence: CDR1 SGHRS, CDR2 YFSETQ. V was clipped by 3 bases and J by 2 bases; unmatched bases: 11. The CDR3 is 17 residues long. CDR3 coding DNA: TGCGCCAGCAGCTCAGGACAGGGGGTATCGGTGACCTACGAGCAGTACTTC. Translating it yields CASSSGQGVSVTYEQYF. The full variable domain, rest sourced from reference TRBV5-1 and TRBJ2-7, is KAGVTQTPRYLIKTRGQQVTLSCSPISGHRSVSWYQQTPGQGLQFLFEYFSETQRNKGNFPGRFSGRQFSNSRSEMNVSTLELGDSALYLCASSSGQGVSVTYEQYFGPGTRLTVT.

The genes are TRBV5-1 and TRBJ2-1; D gene ambiguous. The CDR3 length is 11 residues. In germline, CDR1 is SGHRS, CDR2 YFSETQ. Trimming left V 4 bases short and J 10 bases short, with 9 bases between. DNA of the CDR3: TGCGCCAGCAGCGCACGCGAGGAGCAGTTCTTC. Its translation: CASSAREEQFF.

The genes are TRBV5-1 and TRBJ1-6; 7 bases match TRBD1. The germline CDR1 and CDR2 sequences are SGHRS and YFSETQ. The CDR3 runs 16 residues. Trimming removed 0 bases from V and 7 bases from J; junction bases left unmatched: 7. Here the CDR3 reads CASSLVVRGSNSPLHF. CDR3 sequence (DNA): TGCGCCAGCAGCTTGGTTGTCAGGGGGTCGAATTCACCCCTCCACTTT.

The gene calls are TRBV28 and TRBJ2-1, with 9 nucleotides matching TRBD2. Trimming cost V 4 bases and J 9 bases; bases outside gene matches: 13. CDR1 is MDHEN, CDR2 SYDVKM, per germline. The CDR3 loop spans 16 amino acids. This chain's CDR3 is CASSSPAGGVLGEQFF. In nucleotides, the CDR3 is TGTGCCAGCAGTTCCCCAGCGGGAGGAGTTTTGGGTGAGCAGTTCTTC.

This rearrangement joins TRBV14 to TRBJ2-1, with 9 positions matching TRBD2. Germline V gene data show CDR1 as SGHDN and CDR2 as FVKESK. Losses at the gene ends were 2 bases for V and 8 bases for J; bases not matched to a gene: 4. The CDR3 is made up of 14 amino acids. The CDR3 region has the DNA TGTGCCAGCAGCCAACTAGCGGGGAGGCATGAGCAGTTCTTC. It encodes CASSQLAGRHEQFF.

The V and J genes are TRBV11-2 and TRBJ1-2; D is unresolved. V was pared by 4 bases and J by 4 bases, with 16 bases between. The CDR3 runs 15 residues. Germline V lookup: CDR1 SGHAT, CDR2 FQNNGV. This CDR3 is CASSSGGPQGYGYTF. The CDR3 bases are TGTGCCAGCAGCTCCGGAGGGCCCCAAGGCTATGGCTACACCTTC.

This sequence joins TRBV5-6 and TRBJ2-1; TRBD2 agrees at 14 bases. Unmatched junction bases numbered 7, after V lost 5 bases and J lost 6 bases. The germline CDR1 and CDR2 sequences are SGHDT and YYEEEE. This CDR3 is built from 16 residues. CDR3 sequence reads: CASSSGLAGVSNEQFF. The CDR3 DNA follows: TGTGCCAGCAGTTCGGGACTAGCGGGAGTATCCAATGAGCAGTTCTTC.

This chain joins TRBV6-5 and TRBJ1-1; TRBD1 might be the D (6 bases). Germline lookup yields CDR1 MNHEY and CDR2 SVGAGI. Trimming took off 6 bases at V and 4 bases at J, with 12 bases between the two ends. The CDR3 is 13 amino acids. The CDR3 nucleotides are TGTGCCAGCAGGCCTACAGGGCGCACTGAAGCTTTCTTT. Amino acid sequence: CASRPTGRTEAFF.

The chain is built from TRBV7-9 and TRBJ2-3; no clear D. V was shortened by 0 bases and J by 0 bases, with 4 bases between the two germline ends. The germline CDR1 and CDR2 sequences are SEHNR and FQNEAQ (reference sequence). The CDR3 extends over 14 amino acids. The DNA for the CDR3 is TGTGCCAGCAGCTTAGCGGGCAGCACAGATACGCAGTATTTT. Its protein is CASSLAGSTDTQYF.

This clone was seen only once. This chain connects TRBV5-1 to TRBJ2-1; TRBD1 agrees at 7 bases. Germline V gene lookup returns CDR1 SGHRS and CDR2 YFSETQ. The CDR3 totals 15 residues. The J segment lost 4 bases and the V segment lost 2 bases, leaving 6 bases of the junction unmatched. The CDR3 nucleotides read TGCGCCAGCAGCTTAGACAGGGCATATTACAATGAGCAGTTCTTC. This encodes CASSLDRAYYNEQFF.

The chain joins TRBV7-9 to TRBJ2-1, with 7 bases identical to TRBD1. This CDR3 contains 13 residues. The germline V gene encodes CDR1 SEHNR and CDR2 FQNEAQ (reference sequence). Trimming at V came to 10 bases and at J to 2 bases, leaving 5 bases not matched to a gene. The CDR3 nucleotides read TGTGCCACTTGGGGGACAGCCTACAATGAGCAGTTCTTC. Translated: CATWGTAYNEQFF.

In this sample, this clone turned up a few times. This rearrangement joins TRBV6-1 to TRBJ1-3; possibly TRBD1 for D (5 bases). The length of the CDR3 is 15 residues. The V end lost 6 bases, the J end lost 4 bases, and 16 bases lay between the germline ends. Germline loops: CDR1 MNHNS, CDR2 SASEGT. CDR3 coding DNA: TGTGCCAGCAGCAGGGAGCCGGCGGGGGGAAACACCATATATTTT. As protein: CASSREPAGGNTIYF.

This clone was counted a few times. This chain links TRBV7-2 with TRBJ1-5, with TRBD1 identical over 9 bases. The CDR3 sequence is 17 residues long. Trimming at V came to 5 bases and at J to 7 bases, leaving 15 bases not matched to a gene. Germline CDR1 reads SGHTA; CDR2 reads FQGNSA. The CDR3 region is CASSPDLLTGGKQPQHF. In DNA, the CDR3 is TGTGCCAGCAGCCCGGACCTATTGACAGGGGGAAAGCAGCCCCAGCATTTT.

CDR3 nucleotides: TGTGCCAGCAGCTTAAAACCCCTAATCGAGGATACGCAGTATTTT. Translating gives CASSLKPLIEDTQYF. The rearrangement uses TRBV11-2 and TRBJ2-3; no firm D call. CDR1 and CDR2 from the germline V gene are SGHAT and FQNNGV. The CDR3 extends over 15 amino acids. V was shortened by 2 bases and J by 6 bases, with 15 bases between the two germline ends.

V is TRBV7-2 and J is TRBJ1-2, with TRBD1 matching 9 bases. V was clipped by 4 bases and J by 4 bases; unmatched bases: 4. CDR1 is SGHTA and CDR2 is FQGNSA in the germline V gene. This CDR3 is built from 14 residues. CDR3 nucleotides: TGTGCCAGCAGCTCGGACAGGGGAGGCTATGGCTACACCTTC. Protein product: CASSSDRGGYGYTF. Variable domain in full (rest from reference TRBV7-2 and TRBJ1-2): GAGVSQSPSNKVTEKGKDVELRCDPISGHTALYWYRQSLGQGLEFLIYFQGNSAPDKSGLPSDRFSAERTGGSVSTLTIQRTQQEDSAVYLCASSSDRGGYGYTFGSGTRLTVV.

The rearrangement links TRBV18 to TRBJ1-4; 7 nucleotides line up with TRBD1. The germline V gene has CDR1 KGHSH and CDR2 LQKENI. This CDR3 spans 15 amino acids. V lost 5 bases and J lost 5; bases outside the gene matches: 8. CDR3 sequence reads: CASSLTGQWNEKLFF. The CDR3 DNA sequence: TGTGCCAGCTCATTGACGGGACAGTGGAATGAAAAACTGTTTTTT.

This clone has more than one count but fewer than ten. The chain uses TRBV7-8 and TRBJ2-5; possibly TRBD2 for D (6 bases). This CDR3 is built from 14 residues. The V gene's germline CDR1 is SGHVS and CDR2 FQNEAQ. V was clipped by 2 bases and J by 2 bases, with 9 bases between them. The CDR3 loop reads CASSLRLGQETQYF. As DNA, the CDR3 is TGTGCCAGCAGCTTACGACTAGGGCAAGAGACCCAGTACTTC.

In this sample, this clone turned up once. The J gene is TRBJ2-7, the V gene TRBV5-5; TRBD2 agrees at 13 bases. CDR3 length equals 16 residues. CDR1 is SGHKS and CDR2 is YYEKEE in the germline V gene (reference sequence). Trimming removed 4 bases from V and 2 bases from J; junction bases left unmatched: 6. The DNA for the CDR3 is TGTGCCAGCAGCGCCCCGGGACTAGCGGGGACCTACGAGCAGTACTTC. As protein: CASSAPGLAGTYEQYF.

The V and J genes are TRBV19 and TRBJ2-7; D call uncertain. The germline V and J ends were trimmed by 5 bases and 4 bases, with 12 bases remaining between them. Germline CDR1 reads LNHDA; CDR2 reads SQIVND (reference sequence). The CDR3 consists of 13 residues. The CDR3 DNA reads as TGTGCCAGTAGTCCCCGAGGTGCTTACGAGCAGTACTTC. As protein: CASSPRGAYEQYF. Complete variable domain (other parts from reference TRBV19 and TRBJ2-7): DGGITQSPKYLFRKEGQNVTLSCEQNLNHDAMYWYRQDPGQGLRLIYYSQIVNDFQKGDIAEGYSVSREKKESFPLTVTSAQKNPTAFYLCASSPRGAYEQYFGPGTRLTVT.

This rearrangement joins TRBV15 to TRBJ1-3, with TRBD1 matching 11 bases. Germline CDR1 LNHNV, CDR2 YYDKDF (reference sequence). The V segment lost 0 bases and the J segment 0 bases; nucleotides outside the gene matches: 4. There are 18 residues in the CDR3. Written as DNA, the CDR3 is TGTGCCACCAGCAGAGATCGGACAGGGGGCCACTCTGGAAACACCATATATTTT. This sequence encodes CATSRDRTGGHSGNTIYF.

The rearrangement uses TRBV18 and TRBJ1-4, with D possibly matching TRBD1 (6 bases). CDR1 and CDR2 (germline): KGHSH, LQKENI. V lost 2 bases and J 11 bases, leaving 15 bases between the germline ends. This CDR3 has 14 amino acids. CDR3 DNA: TGTGCCAGCTCACCAGCCGGCGGGGGGCAGAAACTGTTTTTT. Protein: CASSPAGGGQKLFF.

The chain has TRBV6-5 and TRBJ2-5; possibly TRBD1 for D (5 bases). V shed 2 bases and J shed 1 base, with 8 bases lying between them. In germline, CDR1 is MNHEY, CDR2 SVGAGI. The CDR3 is made up of 14 amino acids. DNA for the CDR3: TGTGCCAGCAGTTACGGCAGGGCCCAAGAGACCCAGTACTTC. Its protein is CASSYGRAQETQYF.

The chain recombines TRBV7-9 with TRBJ1-3; no clear D. V dropped 7 bases and J dropped 3 bases, with 10 bases sitting between them. The CDR3 runs 13 residues. CDR1 and CDR2 from the germline V gene are SEHNR and FQNEAQ (reference sequence). CDR3 residues: CASTLQSGNTIYF. The CDR3 DNA is TGTGCCAGCACTCTACAGAGTGGAAACACCATATATTTT.

Here the CDR3 reads CASSSDSRKQYF. The CDR3 DNA follows: TGTGCCAGCAGCTCGGACTCGCGTAAGCAGTACTTC. This chain links TRBV7-2 with TRBJ2-7; possibly TRBD2 for D (5 bases). V was shortened by 4 bases and J by 8 bases, with 12 bases between the two germline ends. This CDR3 region has 12 residues. Per germline, CDR1 SGHTA and CDR2 FQGNSA.

V is TRBV2 and J is TRBJ1-2, with D possibly matching TRBD1 (5 bases). Germline V gene data show CDR1 as SNHLY and CDR2 as FYNNEI. The CDR3 runs to 11 residues. V gave up 7 bases and J gave up 10 bases, with 13 bases separating them. The CDR3 reads CASTRGGTYTF. CDR3 bases: TGTGCCAGCACGCGGGGGGGAACCTACACCTTC.